The next 17 T cell receptor beta chains were all read from a single sample in a study of tumor and adjacent non-tumor tissue in lung cancer (dated by TCRdb to the late 2010s). The library relied on multiplex PCR. Data came from an Illumina HiSeq 2500. Following protocols modified from ARM-PCR, the researchers constructed TCRbeta libraries through three rounds of nested PCR with primers (Table S4). Using fastp at Q25 and MiXCR, TCRdb reprocessed the public reads and kept productive beta chains. Each CDR3 protein appears once, grouped with its most common genes and DNA. The sample table lists around 99,000 distinct CDR3 sequences, 62% of them with a count of one. The ten top clones hold 15% to 20% of the sample. RNA was isolated from bulk unsorted tissue, and RNA quality was assessed with a NanoDrop ND-1000 and an Agilent 2100. For the normal lung samples, distant non-tumor tissue was collected more than 3 cm away from the tumor edge.

Sequencing used distant non-tumor lung tissue. Receptors were obtained from a man aged 60-69 years with non-small cell lung cancer.

The chain links TRBV11-3 to TRBJ2-7; a possible D gene is TRBD2 (6 bases). With 11 bases removed from V and 1 base from J, the gap between germline ends came to 21 bases. CDR1 is SGHNT, CDR2 YENEEA, per germline. The CDR3 is 15 amino acids. CDR3 in amino acids: CAGRRDSESSYEQYF. Written as DNA, the CDR3 is TGTGCCGGTAGGAGGGATAGCGAGAGTTCCTACGAGCAGTACTTC.

This chain uses TRBV18 with TRBJ2-1; TRBD2 aligns across 7 bases. The trim removed 0 bases at V and 10 bases at J, leaving 3 bases unmatched. Germline V gene data show CDR1 as KGHSH and CDR2 as LQKENI. CDR3 length: 13 residues. The CDR3 DNA follows: TGTGCCAGCTCACCACCATCGGGGGGAGAGCAGTTCTTC. Translating it yields CASSPPSGGEQFF.

The table lists this clonotype with many counts. The CDR3 region is CASSPSDREKNIQYF. As DNA, the CDR3 is TGCGCCAGCAGCCCATCGGACAGGGAAAAAAACATTCAGTACTTC. The chain joins TRBV4-3 to TRBJ2-4, with TRBD1 matching over 8 bases. Germline V CDR1 and CDR2: LGHNA, YSLEER. J gave up 4 bases and V 4 bases, and 6 bases lay outside the gene matches. The CDR3 is made up of 15 amino acids.

This clonotype was recorded at least ten times. The rearrangement links TRBV5-5 to TRBJ2-7, with TRBD2 identical over 7 bases. The germline gives CDR1 SGHKS, CDR2 YYEKEE (reference sequence). CDR3 length: 16 amino acids. V gave up 4 bases and J gave up 0 bases; unmatched junction bases: 10. In DNA form, the CDR3 reads TGTGCCAGCAGCCCTCTAGCGGAGGGCTTCTCCTACGAGCAGTACTTC. It yields the protein CASSPLAEGFSYEQYF.

This clonotype was observed many times. V is TRBV6-5 and J is TRBJ1-1; no reliable D call. Germline V CDR1 and CDR2: MNHEY, SVGAGI. V lost 0 bases and J lost 7, with 15 bases in between. The CDR3 is made up of 15 amino acids. The CDR3 reads CASSYSRWGGIEAFF. The CDR3, as DNA: TGTGCCAGCAGTTACTCGAGATGGGGAGGGATTGAAGCTTTCTTT.

The chain uses TRBV30 and TRBJ1-3; 9 positions match TRBD1. CDR1 is GTSNPN and CDR2 is SVGIG in the germline V gene (reference sequence). The trim removed 0 bases at V and 4 bases at J, leaving 16 bases unmatched. The CDR3 has 19 amino acids. The CDR3 is CAWSVPRGTGYFMGNTIYF. The CDR3 bases are TGTGCCTGGAGTGTACCGAGGGGGACAGGGTATTTTATGGGAAACACCATATATTTT.

With respect to this clonotype: An end of the junction does not agree with germline; a read error may underlie this. V gene TRBV5-1 combines with J gene TRBJ2-1; D is ambiguous. Germline V gene data show CDR1 as SGHRS and CDR2 as YFSETQ. CDR3 length equals 16 residues. Here the CDR3 reads CASSLEGLRSSNELFF. For the CDR3, the DNA is TGCGCCAGCAGCTTGGAAGGGTTGAGGTCCTCCAATGAGCTGTTCTTC. The variable domain in full, completed from reference TRBV5-1 and TRBJ2-1, reads KAGVTQTPRYLIKTRGQQVTLSCSPISGHRSVSWYQQTPGQGLQFLFEYFSETQRNKGNFPGRFSGRQFSNSRSEMNVSTLELGDSALYLCASSLEGLRSSNELFFGPGTRLTVL.

CDR3 sequence reads: CSASLGLDSNQPQHF. The DNA of the CDR3 is TGCAGTGCTAGCCTAGGACTGGATAGCAATCAGCCCCAGCATTTT. The V and J genes are TRBV20-1 and TRBJ1-5; no clear D. Germline values: CDR1 DFQATT, CDR2 SNEGSKA (reference sequence). Trimming pared 3 bases from V and 0 bases from J, leaving 12 bases between. The CDR3 length is 15 residues.

As concerns this clonotype: The junction does not match germline at one end; this may be a read error. The chain employs TRBV29-1 and TRBJ2-7; a weak D match, TRBD1 (6 bases). This CDR3 has 13 residues. Germline values: CDR1 SQVTM, CDR2 ANQGSEA. This CDR3 is CSVLQGPGNEHYF. CDR3 nucleotide sequence: TGCAGCGTCCTACAGGGTCCGGGGAACGAGCATTACTTC.

Details on this clonotype: A much larger clone is a single base away; this may be a read error. The rearrangement joins TRBV20-1 to TRBJ2-3; possibly TRBD2 for D (5 bases). The CDR3 covers 14 residues. Germline V gene sequence: CDR1 DFQATT, CDR2 SNEGSKA (reference sequence). The V and J ends lost 6 bases and 3 bases respectively, with 16 bases between them. DNA for the CDR3: TGCAGTGCCTACCTAGCAGTGAGTACAGATACGCAGTATTTT. Its protein is CSAYLAVSTDTQYF.

Only one count was recorded for this clonotype. This rearrangement joins TRBV20-1 to TRBJ2-7, with a tentative D call TRBD1 (6 bases). The length of the CDR3 is 12 residues. The germline V gene has CDR1 DFQATT and CDR2 SNEGSKA (reference sequence). V dropped 4 bases and J dropped 3 bases, with 10 bases sitting between them. CDR3 DNA: TGCAGTGCTACCAGGGGATTCTACGAGCAGTACTTC. Its protein product is CSATRGFYEQYF.

This clonotype was observed many times. The V gene is TRBV20-1, the J gene TRBJ2-7; the match to TRBD1 covers 7 bases. Trimming took 4 bases from V and 2 from J; bases not matched to a gene: 2. Germline CDR1 and CDR2: DFQATT and SNEGSKA (reference sequence). The length of the CDR3 is 12 residues. In DNA form, the CDR3 reads TGCAGTGCTATAGGGGGCCCCTACGAGCAGTACTTC. Amino acids: CSAIGGPYEQYF.

On this clonotype: The CDR3 does not end in the conserved phenylalanine or tryptophan, so this is likely a read error. The gene calls are TRBV4-2 and TRBJ1-2, with D perhaps matching TRBD1 (5 bases). The CDR3 loop spans 14 amino acids. From germline, CDR1 is LGHNA and CDR2 YNFKEQ. The CDR3 DNA sequence: TGTACCAGCAGCTATTCCGGGACGATTAGGGGCTACACCATC. Amino acid sequence: CTSSYSGTIRGYTI.

Ten or more counts support this clonotype. The rearrangement joins TRBV4-2 to TRBJ2-5; D not certain. The CDR3 extends over 15 amino acids. Germline loops: CDR1 LGHNA, CDR2 YNFKEQ. V lost 1 base, J lost 2 bases, and 11 bases lay in between. DNA of the CDR3: TGTGCCAGCAGCCAAGCGGATCAGCCTCAAGAGACCCAGTACTTC. It yields the protein CASSQADQPQETQYF.

With regard to this clonotype: At one boundary the junction diverges from the germline segment, which might be a read error. CDR3 DNA: TGTGCCAGCAGCTCGAGGACTAGCGGGACCTCCGAGCAGTACTTT. Its protein is CASSSRTSGTSEQYF. The rearrangement links TRBV11-1 to TRBJ2-7; 12 nucleotides line up with TRBD2. Germline V CDR1 and CDR2: SGHAT, FQDESV (reference sequence). The CDR3 sequence is 15 residues long.

Regarding this clonotype: This is likely a read error, given that the CDR3 carries no conserved phenylalanine or tryptophan at its end. This sequence joins TRBV29-1 and TRBJ2-1; D is perhaps TRBD1 (6 bases). The CDR3 covers 13 residues. Germline CDR1 is SQVTM and CDR2 is ANQGSEA. Trimming cost V 5 bases and J 7 bases, with 15 bases left between them. CDR3 in DNA: TGCAGCGTTAAGGACAGTGTAAAGAATGAGCAGTTCTCC. This gives the protein CSVKDSVKNEQFS.

Regarding this clonotype: A much larger clonotype is one base distant, so this may be a read error. The chain couples TRBV7-8 to TRBJ2-5; no clear D gene. Trimming removed 3 bases from V and 1 base from J, with 9 bases in between. The germline gives CDR1 SGHVS, CDR2 FQNEAQ. This CDR3 is built from 14 residues. In DNA, the CDR3 is TGTGCCAGCAGCTTCTGGGCGGTCCAAGAGACCCAGTACTTC. Translated, it gives CASSFWAVQETQYF.